The entry that follows covers one T cell receptor beta chain sequence. The antigen it binds to is not known. No much larger clone is present one base from it, and per-base qualities are unavailable. This sample is part of a study of early T cells in non-severe SARS-CoV-2 infection (dated by TCRdb to about 2021). Notes on the research overall: Bulk RNA from unsorted whole blood was used for TCR sequencing, so alpha and beta chains could not be paired.

From its cysteine to its phenylalanine, the CDR3 spans 15 amino acids. Only the CDR3 part of the read is kept: 45 bases, read in frame from the first base. From the germline V gene, CDR1 is SGDLS and CDR2 is YYNGEE. Unmatched junction bases come to 9, with V trimmed by 3 bases and J by 4 bases. Study-level results and caveats: Matching against VDJdb was skewed toward anti-spike CD8 responses, likely underestimated virus-specific expansions, and missed private and CD4 specificities.

Libraries were made using 5' RACE. The data were produced on a NextSeq 500. Unique molecular identifiers were attached to individual cDNA molecules in the TCR library protocol so that sequencing error and PCR bias could be corrected. Both TCR alpha and beta chains were sequenced, and tight co-correlation was observed between alpha and beta sequence abundances in each sample. Per the source publication's procedure: Decombinator V4 was used to annotate the V gene, J gene and CDR3 of the TCR sequences. Expanded TCRs were defined as changing significantly between any two time points under a Poisson model with p below 0.0001. TCR abundances were normalised to the total number of TCRs sequenced per sample and expressed as counts per million. TRAV1-2 paired with TRAJ12, TRAJ20 or TRAJ33 defined MAIT TCRs, while TRAV10 paired with TRAJ18 defined iNKT TCRs. VDJdb, accessed 1 November 2021, was searched for CMV, EBV and SARS-CoV-2 annotated TCRs, excluding TCRs annotated for multiple antigens. Through fastp at Q25 and MiXCR, TCRdb rebuilt clones from the public reads, retaining in-frame beta chains. CDR3 protein sequences are deduplicated, and each keeps its most common genes and DNA. These V and J calls originate from TCRdb's pipeline instead of the authors' own analysis. This sample comprises about 60,000 distinct CDR3 sequences, approximately 8.3% of them detected only once. The top ten constitute roughly 3.2% of the sample.

This was a case-control study nested in a cohort of healthcare workers in London, UK, who had nasopharyngeal swab PCR tests and blood samples taken every week. Healthcare workers were recruited between 23 and 31 March 2020, during the week of the UK lockdown, and were followed weekly for up to about 16 weeks. The V and J segments used are TRBV9 and TRBJ2-5; 7 bases in between match TRBD2. The sample taken for sequencing was whole blood. The TCR was taken from an adult who was a healthcare worker with PCR-confirmed SARS-CoV-2 infection or an uninfected control (not recorded which). In nucleotide form, the sequence is TGTGCCAGCAGCGCAACAGCGGGAAAATTAGAGACCCAGTACTTC. It encodes CASSATAGKLETQYF. Reference TRBV9 and TRBJ2-5 proteins supply the regions before and after the CDR3; the full variable domain is: DSGVTQTPKHLITATGQRVTLRCSPRSGDLSVYWYQQSLDQGLQFLIQYYNGEERAKGNILERFSAQQFPDLHSELNLSSLELGDSALYFCASSATAGKLETQYFGPGTRLLVL.